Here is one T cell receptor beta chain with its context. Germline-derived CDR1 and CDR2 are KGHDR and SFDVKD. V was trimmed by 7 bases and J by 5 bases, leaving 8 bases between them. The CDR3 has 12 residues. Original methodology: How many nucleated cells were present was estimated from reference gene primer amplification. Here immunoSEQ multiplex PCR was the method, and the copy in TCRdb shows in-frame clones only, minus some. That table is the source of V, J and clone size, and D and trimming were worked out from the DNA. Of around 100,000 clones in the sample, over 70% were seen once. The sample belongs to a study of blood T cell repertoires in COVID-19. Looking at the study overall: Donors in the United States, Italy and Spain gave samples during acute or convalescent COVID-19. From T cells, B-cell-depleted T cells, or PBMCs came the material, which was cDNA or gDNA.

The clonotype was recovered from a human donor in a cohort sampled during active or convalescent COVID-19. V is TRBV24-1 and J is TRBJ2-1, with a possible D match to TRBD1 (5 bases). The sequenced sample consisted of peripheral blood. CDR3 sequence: CATRDSNNEQFF. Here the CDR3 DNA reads TGTGCCACCAGAGACAGTAACAATGAGCAGTTCTTC.